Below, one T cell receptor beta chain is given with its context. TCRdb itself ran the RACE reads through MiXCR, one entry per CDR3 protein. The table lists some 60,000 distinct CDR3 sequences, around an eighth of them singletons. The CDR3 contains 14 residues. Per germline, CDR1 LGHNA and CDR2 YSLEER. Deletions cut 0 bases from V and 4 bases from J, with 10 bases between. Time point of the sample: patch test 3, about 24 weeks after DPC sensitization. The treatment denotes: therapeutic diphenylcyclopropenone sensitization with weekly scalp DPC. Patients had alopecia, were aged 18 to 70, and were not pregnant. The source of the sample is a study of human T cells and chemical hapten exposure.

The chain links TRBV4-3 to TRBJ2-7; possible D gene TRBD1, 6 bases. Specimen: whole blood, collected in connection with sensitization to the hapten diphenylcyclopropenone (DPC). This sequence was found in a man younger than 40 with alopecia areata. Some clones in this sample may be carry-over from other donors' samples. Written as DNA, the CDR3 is TGCGCCAGCAGCCAAGACAACAGGGCGTACGAGCAGTACTTC. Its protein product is CASSQDNRAYEQYF.